This record covers a single TCR beta chain. Its antigen is unidentified. Researchers ran the PCR with 60 Vbeta and 13 Jbeta primers. Sequencing used immunoSEQ multiplex PCR; TCRdb keeps in-frame clones, though not all of them. Among 150,000 to 200,000 clones listed, approximately 80% were seen once. The sample originates from a study of cytomegalovirus exposure and HLA in healthy donors. Study-level results: For TCR beta chains, V- and J-gene trimming was later linked to a missense DCLRE1C variant. Beyond CMV serostatus, there was no information to go on about immune exposure. Rarity characterized most TCR sequences, yet some public TCRs appeared in many donors. Earlier results showed most TCR beta V segments being productive about 90% or about 30% of the time.

Losses at the gene ends were 4 bases for V and 3 bases for J; bases not matched to a gene: 6. Looked up from germline, CDR1 is MGHRA and CDR2 is YSYEKL. The CDR3 is made up of 14 amino acids. V usage is TRBV4-1 and J usage is TRBJ2-7; 7 bases line up with TRBD1. This receptor was identified in a woman in her twenties or thirties in good health and CMV-seropositive. The sequencing sample was made of PBMCs. CDR3 DNA: TGCGCCAGCAGCCTGAGGGACAGCATCTACGAGCAGTACTTC. Amino acid sequence: CASSLRDSIYEQYF.